Below are 13 T cell receptor beta chains sequenced from a single sample in a study of Graves' ophthalmopathy and Graves' hyperthyroidism (dated by TCRdb to 2016 to 2019). The sequencer was an Illumina HiSeq 2000. TCR beta CDR3 regions were amplified from RNA transcripts for repertoire sequencing. The first round was an RT-PCR using HTBI primers with the Qiagen OneStep RT-PCR kit, and this first round was followed by a second-round multiplex PCR, then size selection and purification. The public reads were run again by TCRdb, first through fastp at Q25 and then through MiXCR, and only productive beta chains were kept. Entries that share a CDR3 protein sequence are merged under the most common genes and DNA. This sample holds under 800,000 distinct CDR3 sequences; about a fifth were observed only once. Clones ranked in the top ten supply approximately 7% of the sample. The specimen sequenced was peripheral blood. These TCRs come from a woman aged 18-29 years with stable Graves' hyperthyroidism. Some clones in this sample may be carry-over from other donors' samples. Donor details come from another sample of the same person, matched by shared clones.

This clonotype has a single count. The rearrangement uses TRBV7-6 and TRBJ1-1; D is perhaps TRBD1 (5 bases). V was shortened by 3 bases and J by 3 bases, with 17 bases between the two germline ends. The CDR3 spans 16 residues. Germline CDR1 is SGHVS and CDR2 is FNYEAQ. This CDR3 is CASSFLPGRADTEAFF. Here the CDR3 DNA reads TGTGCCAGCAGCTTCCTCCCGGGGCGGGCGGACACTGAAGCTTTCTTT. The variable domain in full, with the rest retrieved from reference TRBV7-6 and TRBJ1-1, is GAGVSQSPRYKVTKRGQDVALRCDPISGHVSLYWYRQALGQGPEFLTYFNYEAQQDKSGLPNDRFSAERPEGSISTLTIQRTEQRDSAMYRCASSFLPGRADTEAFFGQGTRLTVV.

This clonotype came up many times. This chain uses TRBV20-1 with TRBJ1-5; TRBD1 matches 9 bases. Germline CDR1 reads DFQATT; CDR2 reads SNEGSKA (reference sequence). The CDR3 has 13 amino acids. The junction had 6 bases not matched to a gene; V was cut back by 6 bases and J by 6 bases. CDR3: CSAKDRGGQPQHF. Written as DNA, the CDR3 is TGCAGTGCCAAGGACAGGGGCGGTCAGCCCCAGCATTTT.

The sample holds many counts of this clonotype. The chain is built from TRBV29-1 and TRBJ2-5, with 8 nucleotides matching TRBD1. This CDR3 region has 13 residues. Germline V CDR1 and CDR2: SQVTM, ANQGSEA. The J segment lost 5 bases and the V segment lost 3 bases, leaving 5 bases of the junction unmatched. CDR3 in DNA: TGCAGCGTTGAGGGACAGGTCCCCGAGACCCAGTACTTC. Encoded protein: CSVEGQVPETQYF.

This clonotype was observed many times. V gene TRBV18 combines with J gene TRBJ1-1; the D gene is possibly TRBD1 (6 bases). This CDR3 comprises 15 residues. CDR1 and CDR2 (germline): KGHSH, LQKENI. V shed 4 bases and J shed 7 bases, with 19 bases lying between them. This chain's CDR3 is CASSRPGQGYFEAFF. The CDR3, as DNA: TGTGCCAGCTCACGACCGGGACAAGGATATTTTGAAGCTTTCTTT.

Only a few counts were recorded for this clonotype. The chain recombines TRBV19 with TRBJ1-1; D possibly corresponds to TRBD1 (6 bases). The V gene's germline CDR1 is LNHDA and CDR2 SQIVND (reference sequence). The CDR3 is made up of 12 amino acids. Trimming removed 9 bases at V and 4 bases at J, with 12 bases between. CDR3 sequence (DNA): TGTGCCAGCCGTTGGGGGGCCACTGAAGCTTTCTTT. Encoded protein: CASRWGATEAFF.

Turning to this clonotype: This sequence may be a read error, since a much larger clone differs from it by one base. The gene calls are TRBV12-3 or TRBV12-4 and TRBJ1-1; unclear D gene. The CDR3 extends over 14 amino acids. Trimming left V 5 bases short and J 11 bases short, with 21 bases between. The CDR3 sequence is CASSPTRSISWAFF. DNA of the CDR3: TGTGCCAGCAGTCCTACTCGTTCCATATCTTGGGCTTTCTTT.

The chain uses TRBV6-1 and TRBJ1-3; unclear D gene. The CDR3 totals 13 residues. Trimming took off 10 bases at V and 1 base at J, with 11 bases between the two ends. Germline CDR1 is MNHNS and CDR2 is SASEGT. For the CDR3, the DNA is TGTGCCATCCCAGGAGGATCTGGAAACACCATATATTTT. Translation: CAIPGGSGNTIYF.

The V gene is TRBV11-1, the J gene TRBJ1-1; 8 bases are a match to TRBD1. CDR3 length: 16 amino acids. The germline CDR1 and CDR2 sequences are SGHAT and FQDESV (reference sequence). Trimming at V came to 5 bases and at J to 2 bases, leaving 10 bases not matched to a gene. CDR3 DNA: TGTGCCAGCAGCCACTTTGGAGACAGGGGAAACACTGAAGCTTTCTTT. Protein: CASSHFGDRGNTEAFF.

CDR3 nucleotide sequence: TGTGCCACCAGCATTATCGCGGGGAGGAACACTGAAGCTTTCTTT. It yields the protein CATSIIAGRNTEAFF. V is TRBV15 and J is TRBJ1-1; D is uncertain. Trimming removed 4 bases from V and 1 base from J, with 13 bases in between. This CDR3 comprises 15 residues. Germline V gene data show CDR1 as LNHNV and CDR2 as YYDKDF (reference sequence).

The table lists this clonotype with many counts. The V call is TRBV12-3 or TRBV12-4, the J call TRBJ2-7; 7 bases are shared with TRBD1. The CDR3 loop spans 14 amino acids. Trimming cost V 4 bases and J 6 bases; bases outside gene matches: 9. CDR3 sequence (DNA): TGTGCCAGCAGTTGGGACAGTAGAGCCTTCGAGCAGTACTTC. Protein sequence: CASSWDSRAFEQYF.

The table lists this clonotype with a few counts. The chain uses TRBV29-1 and TRBJ2-5; D assignment may be TRBD1 or TRBD2 (5 bases each). The CDR3 has 15 amino acids. The V end was cut by 2 bases, the J end by 2 bases, with 15 bases between. Germline V gene sequence: CDR1 SQVTM, CDR2 ANQGSEA. Written as DNA, the CDR3 is TGCAGCGTTGAACCAACTCCGGGGCGACAAGAGACCCAGTACTTC. This codes for CSVEPTPGRQETQYF.

The sample holds many counts of this clonotype. The chain joins TRBV7-6 to TRBJ1-3; a weak D match, TRBD1 (5 bases). Germline V CDR1 and CDR2: SGHVS, FNYEAQ. V lost 5 bases to trimming and J lost 2 bases, with 13 bases between them. This CDR3 is built from 15 residues. In DNA, the CDR3 is TGTGCCAGCAGCCGGGACCTAAGGGCTGGAAACACCATATATTTT. As protein: CASSRDLRAGNTIYF.

This clonotype has a count of ten or more. This chain uses TRBV6-2 or TRBV6-3 with TRBJ2-2; 10 bases align to TRBD2. The J segment lost 5 bases and the V segment lost 7 bases, leaving 7 bases of the junction unmatched. CDR1 and CDR2 (germline): MNHEY, SVGEGT. This CDR3 has 15 residues. CDR3 nucleotide sequence: TGTGCCAGCAAAGCACCGGGACTAGCGACCGGGGAGCTGTTTTTT. Amino acids: CASKAPGLATGELFF.